The clone carrying this T cell receptor beta chain turned up a few times. Its antigen is currently unknown. Using immunoSEQ multiplex PCR, the repertoire was profiled, and TCRdb retains in-frame clones only, with some absent. The data contain 25,000 to 30,000 clones, around four fifths of them seen just once; the ten biggest clones take up 10%. These data come from a study of blood T cell dynamics during melanoma immunotherapy. Overall study: Metastatic melanoma patients received first-line pembrolizumab or nivolumab plus ipilimumab. General observations from the study: PBMC repertoires of eventual disease-control patients split at W3 into clonality or diversity gains.

After removal of 7 bases from V and 2 bases from J, the junction contained 5 bases not matched to a gene. The CDR3 is 14 amino acids. CDR1 WSHSY and CDR2 SAAADI come from the germline V gene. Time point reported: week 3, after first cycle of checkpoint inhibitor. Samples come from before therapy and from week 3 after the first blockade cycle. This TCR derives from a human donor with melanoma. The sample in question was blood, obtained from a patient treated with checkpoint blockade. The gene calls are TRBV10-2 and TRBJ2-3, with TRBD1 identical over 8 bases. The CDR3 DNA is TGCGCCAGCACCCGGGACAGGATCACAGATACGCAGTATTTT. It yields the protein CASTRDRITDTQYF.